Listed below are T cell receptor beta chains from one sample, sequenced in a study of blood T cells in healthy people across ages. Via MiXCR, TCRdb re-called the 5' RACE reads, giving one row per CDR3 protein. This sample has about a million distinct CDR3 sequences, with roughly two fifths found just once. The sample was blood. The receptors were gathered from a man between 18 and 35 years old in good health. Each CDR3 is given with its conserved first and last residue. Each record gives: J gene, V gene, CDR3 protein.

J: TRBJ1-2
V: TRBV7-2
CDR3: CASRPSGGTNYGYTF

J: TRBJ2-1
V: TRBV7-2
CDR3: CASSPDYEQFF

J: -
V: TRBV4-2
CDR3: CASSQDLSGKETQYF

J: TRBJ2-7
V: TRBV30
CDR3: CAWSVSQSYEQYF

J: TRBJ2-4
V: TRBV4-3
CDR3: CASSQAGPQGIQYF

J: TRBJ2-3
V: TRBV5-5
CDR3: CASGQIDSTDTQYF

J: TRBJ2-2
V: TRBV2
CDR3: CASSGQGLRPTGELFF

J: TRBJ1-1
V: TRBV10-3
CDR3: CAISPQPRSNTEAFF

J: TRBJ2-6
V: TRBV2
CDR3: CASSDPVSGANVLTF

J: TRBJ2-7
V: TRBV4-2
CDR3: CASSQDYNEQYF

J: TRBJ1-5
V: TRBV12-3/TRBV12-4
CDR3: CASTRSGGGQPQHF

J: TRBJ2-5
V: TRBV28
CDR3: CASSLGHGEAQYF